Sequencing of this T cell receptor (beta chain) was carried out in a study of blood T cells in healthy people across ages. It was with a sample-barcoded 5' primer and a J-beta primer mix that a second PCR of roughly 7 to 12 cycles was run. TCRdb re-analysed the 5' RACE reads in MiXCR, keeping a single row per CDR3 protein. The data show hundreds of thousands of distinct CDR3 sequences, with under 45% seen just once and about a fifth held by the top ten. CDR3 size: 14 residues. Deletions cut 5 bases from V and 13 bases from J, with 18 bases between. Germline CDR1 reads LGHNT; CDR2 reads FRNRAP. There were at least 5.5 micrograms of total RNA extracted from every sample.

This chain uses TRBV12-5 with TRBJ1-6, with D uncertain. The source material was blood. The sequence was collected from a man between 60 and 75 years old in good health. This CDR3 reads CASGPGTRVVPLHF. CDR3 nucleotide sequence: TGTGCTAGTGGTCCGGGAACGCGGGTGGTTCCCCTCCACTTT. The full variable domain, its missing parts supplied by reference TRBV12-5 and TRBJ1-6, is DARVTQTPRHKVTEMGQEVTMRCQPILGHNTVFWYRQTMMQGLELLAYFRNRAPLDDSGMPKDRFSAEMPDATLATLKIQPSEPRDSAVYFCASGPGTRVVPLHFGNGTRLTVT.